Following are 5 T cell receptor beta chains from one sample sequenced in a study of cytomegalovirus exposure and HLA in healthy donors. In the PCR, 60 Vbeta and 13 Jbeta primers were used. Produced via immunoSEQ multiplex PCR; TCRdb's table is partial and in-frame only. The profile shows around 300,000 clones, just under 85% of them singletons. The sample taken for sequencing was PBMCs. The origin of the receptors is a woman aged 40 to 50 in good health and CMV-seropositive.

The chain joins TRBV28 to TRBJ2-7, with TRBD2 matching over 7 bases. J lost 5 bases, V lost 4 bases, and 11 bases had no gene match. CDR1 and CDR2 (germline): MDHEN, SYDVKM. The CDR3 consists of 15 residues. CDR3 nucleotides: TGTGCCAGCAGTTCCCGGGGTAGCGGGTCCCACGAGCAGTACTTC. Translating gives CASSSRGSGSHEQYF.

The sample holds one count of this clone. This chain links TRBV29-1 with TRBJ2-3; TRBD1 matches 8 bases. Losses at the gene ends were 6 bases for V and 1 base for J; bases not matched to a gene: 3. This CDR3 spans 13 amino acids. Germline V gene sequence: CDR1 SQVTM, CDR2 ANQGSEA. The CDR3 DNA reads TGCAGCGTGACAGGGGAGGGCACAGATACGCAGTATTTT. This gives the protein CSVTGEGTDTQYF.

The chain employs TRBV19 and TRBJ2-7, with TRBD2 matching 10 bases. Germline CDR1 reads LNHDA; CDR2 reads SQIVND (reference sequence). The junction had 1 base not matched to a gene; V was cut back by 3 bases and J by 5 bases. The CDR3 has 13 residues. CDR3 DNA: TGTGCCAGTAGTATGGGACTAGCGAACGAGCAGTACTTC. Translated, it gives CASSMGLANEQYF.

This chain links TRBV7-2 with TRBJ1-6, with 7 bases matching TRBD1. Per the germline V gene, CDR1 is SGHTA and CDR2 is FQGNSA. The CDR3 is 14 residues long. The trim removed 4 bases at V and 7 bases at J, leaving 4 bases unmatched. CDR3 protein: CASSSPGQNSPLHF. In DNA form, the CDR3 reads TGTGCCAGCAGCTCACCGGGACAGAATTCACCCCTCCACTTT. Looking up the rest from reference TRBV7-2 and TRBJ1-6 gives the full variable domain: GAGVSQSPSNKVTEKGKDVELRCDPISGHTALYWYRQSLGQGLEFLIYFQGNSAPDKSGLPSDRFSAERTGGSVSTLTIQRTQQEDSAVYLCASSSPGQNSPLHFGNGTRLTVT.

For the CDR3, the DNA is TGTGCCAGCAGCTGGCGAGCCGGGACTAGTTTTTCAGATACGCAGTATTTT. It specifies CASSWRAGTSFSDTQYF. The rearrangement joins TRBV5-4 to TRBJ2-3; 8 nucleotides line up with TRBD2. The germline V gene has CDR1 SGHNT and CDR2 YYREEE (reference sequence). Trimming cost V 3 bases and J 4 bases; bases outside gene matches: 13. The CDR3 loop spans 17 amino acids.